This T cell receptor beta chain was recorded in a study of blood T cell repertoires in COVID-19. Using immunoSEQ multiplex PCR, the repertoire was profiled, and TCRdb retains in-frame clones only, with some absent. The sample includes about 360,000 clones, approximately 87% of them seen just once. Participants spanned ages about 18 to 90 years and resided in roughly 22 US areas. This CDR3 comprises 14 residues. The receptor comes from a man in his forties or fifties in a cohort exposed to, infected with or recovered from COVID-19 (not recorded which). The V gene is TRBV21-1, the J gene TRBJ2-7; TRBD2, the table's D call, lacks a check against the DNA. TRBV21-1 is a known pseudogene. Sequencing was carried out using PBMCs or T cells enriched from blood (not recorded which). CDR3 protein: CASRADRRVDEQYF. CDR3 in DNA: TGTGCCAGCAGAGCCGATAGGAGGGTCGACGAGCAGTACTTC.